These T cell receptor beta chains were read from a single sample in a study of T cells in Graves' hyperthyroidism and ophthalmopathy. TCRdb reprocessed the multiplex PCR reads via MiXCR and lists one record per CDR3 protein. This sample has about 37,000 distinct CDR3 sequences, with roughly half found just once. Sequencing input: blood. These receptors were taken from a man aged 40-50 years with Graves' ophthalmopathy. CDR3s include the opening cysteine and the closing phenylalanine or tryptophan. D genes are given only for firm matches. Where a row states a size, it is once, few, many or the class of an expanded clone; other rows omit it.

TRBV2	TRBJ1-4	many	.	CASNELVATNEKLFF	TGTGCCAGCAACGAACTGGTTGCAACTAATGAAAAACTGTTTTTT
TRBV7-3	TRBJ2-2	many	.	CASSLALGGELFF	TGTGCCAGCAGCTTAGCCCTCGGCGGGGAGCTGTTTTTT
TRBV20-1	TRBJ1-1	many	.	CSAPVGGMNTEAFF	TGCAGTGCCCCGGTAGGAGGGATGAACACTGAAGCTTTCTTT
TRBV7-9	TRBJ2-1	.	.	CASSPGQLTYNEQFF	TGCGCCAGCAGCCCAGGACAGCTTACCTACAATGAGCAGTTCTTC
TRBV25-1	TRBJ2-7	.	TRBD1	CASSEYKGDRGYEQYF	TGTGCCAGCAGTGAATATAAGGGGGACAGGGGCTACGAGCAGTACTTC
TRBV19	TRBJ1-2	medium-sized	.	CATLYEQGSGYTF	TGTGCCACCCTCTACGAACAGGGAAGCGGCTACACCTTC
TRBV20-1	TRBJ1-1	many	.	CSAASIRLNTEAFF	TGCAGTGCTGCCTCCATCCGATTAAACACTGAAGCTTTCTTT
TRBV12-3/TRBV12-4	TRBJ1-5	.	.	CASSLDRSNQPQHF	TGTGCCAGCAGTTTGGACCGTAGCAATCAGCCCCAGCATTTT
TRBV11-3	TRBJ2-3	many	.	CASSLTVADTQYF	TGTGCCAGCAGCTTGACGGTGGCAGATACGCAGTATTTT
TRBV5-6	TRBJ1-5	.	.	CASSRVGTDQPQHF	TGTGCCAGCAGCAGGGTGGGGACCGATCAGCCCCAGCATTTT
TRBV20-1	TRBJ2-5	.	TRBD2	CSVQRGGASGLQETQYF	TGCAGTGTCCAGAGAGGAGGGGCTAGCGGACTCCAAGAGACCCAGTACTTC
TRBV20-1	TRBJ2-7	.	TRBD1	CSAMDRVGGEQYF	TGCAGTGCCATGGACAGGGTAGGGGGCGAGCAGTACTTC
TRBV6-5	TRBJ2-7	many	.	CASSYGDGSYEQYF	TGTGCCAGCAGTTATGGGGACGGCTCCTACGAGCAGTACTTC
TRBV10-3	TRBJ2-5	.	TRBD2	CAKNGLADTQETQYF	TGTGCCAAGAATGGACTAGCGGATACCCAAGAGACCCAGTACTTC
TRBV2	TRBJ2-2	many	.	CASKDLANTGELFF	TGTGCCAGCAAGGATCTCGCGAACACCGGGGAGCTGTTTTTT
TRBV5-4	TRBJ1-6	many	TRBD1	CASSWDRGNSPLHF	TGTGCCAGCAGCTGGGACAGGGGAAACTCACCCCTCCACTTT
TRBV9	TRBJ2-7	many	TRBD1	CASSPGTGYEQYF	TGTGCCAGCAGCCCAGGGACAGGCTACGAGCAGTACTTC
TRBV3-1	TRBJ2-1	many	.	CASSLVGNEQFF	TGTGCCAGCAGCCTAGTGGGCAATGAGCAGTTCTTC